These 18 T cell receptor beta chains originate from one sample sequenced in a study of blood T cell repertoires in COVID-19. The table came from immunoSEQ multiplex PCR; TCRdb's copy has only in-frame clones and leaves some out. The repertoire holds about 270,000 clones, with 75% to 95% as singletons. The sample consisted of PBMCs or T cells enriched from blood (not recorded which). The receptors here all came from a man aged 40-49 years who had been exposed to COVID-19.

The CDR3 nucleotides are TGTGCCAGCAGGACAGGGTACACAGATACGCAGTATTTT. It is translated as CASRTGYTDTQYF. The chain recombines TRBV28 with TRBJ2-3; the match to TRBD1 covers 7 bases. V shed 6 bases, J shed 2 bases, and the junction held 2 bases outside the gene matches. CDR1 is MDHEN, CDR2 SYDVKM, per germline. CDR3 length: 13 residues. The variable domain in full, completed from reference TRBV28 and TRBJ2-3, reads DVKVTQSSRYLVKRTGEKVFLECVQDMDHENMFWYRQDPGLGLRLIYFSYDVKMKEKGDIPEGYSVSREKKERFSLILESASTNQTSMYLCASRTGYTDTQYFGPGTRLTVL.

The genes are TRBV11-3 and TRBJ2-1; D ambiguous. CDR3 length: 15 amino acids. Trimming took off 2 bases at V and 0 bases at J, with 8 bases between the two ends. Germline lookup yields CDR1 SGHNT and CDR2 YENEEA. The CDR3 reads CASSLSPSSYNEQFF. The CDR3 nucleotides are TGTGCCAGCAGCTTAAGTCCGAGCTCCTACAATGAGCAGTTCTTC.

The chain carries TRBV6-5 and TRBJ1-2, with D unresolved. Germline V CDR1 and CDR2: MNHEY, SVGAGI. This CDR3 spans 15 amino acids. V lost 4 bases to trimming and J lost 4 bases, with 16 bases between them. CDR3: CASSSRKLRFYGYTF. The CDR3 DNA sequence: TGTGCCAGCAGTTCCAGAAAGCTCAGGTTCTATGGCTACACCTTC.

The V call is TRBV12-3 or TRBV12-4, the J call TRBJ1-5, with D hard to call. The CDR3 spans 13 residues. Trimming pared 2 bases from V and 4 bases from J, leaving 6 bases between. The CDR3 loop is CASSLRENQPQHF. The CDR3 DNA reads as TGTGCCAGCAGTTTACGTGAGAATCAGCCCCAGCATTTT.

The rearrangement links TRBV9 to TRBJ2-2; perhaps TRBD2 as D (5 bases). Trimming took 3 bases from V and 6 from J, leaving 12 bases between them. The germline V gene has CDR1 SGDLS and CDR2 YYNGEE. The CDR3 runs to 14 residues. This CDR3 reads CASSAGDFPGELFF. CDR3 nucleotides: TGTGCCAGCAGCGCCGGGGATTTTCCCGGGGAGCTGTTTTTT.

The chain has TRBV19 and TRBJ1-1; no clear D. This CDR3 has 13 amino acids. Germline-derived CDR1 and CDR2 are LNHDA and SQIVND (reference sequence). V was clipped by 4 bases and J by 1 base, with 7 bases between them. The CDR3 loop reads CASSSGRNTEAFF. DNA of the CDR3: TGTGCCAGTAGTAGCGGCCGGAACACTGAAGCTTTCTTT.

The chain couples TRBV29-1 to TRBJ1-2; tentatively, D is TRBD1 (5 bases). The CDR3 is made up of 13 amino acids. Trimming stripped 4 bases from V and 4 bases from J, with 13 bases between. Germline CDR1 and CDR2: SQVTM and ANQGSEA. In DNA form, the CDR3 reads TGCAGCGTTGGTGGGGCAGGGATCTATGGCTACACCTTC. Protein product: CSVGGAGIYGYTF. Full variable domain (remainder filled in from reference TRBV29-1 and TRBJ1-2): SAVISQKPSRDICQRGTSLTIQCQVDSQVTMMFWYRQQPGQSLTLIATANQGSEATYESGFVIDKFPISRPNLTFSTLTVSNMSPEDSSIYLCSVGGAGIYGYTFGSGTRLTVV.

The chain combines TRBV28 with TRBJ1-5, with D perhaps TRBD1 (5 bases). Trimming pared 8 bases from V and 3 bases from J, leaving 20 bases between. CDR3 length equals 16 residues. CDR1 and CDR2 from the germline V gene are MDHEN and SYDVKM. CDR3 bases: TGTGCCAGCTTCAGGTCGGAGGGGCTGGTCAATCAGCCCCAGCATTTT. Amino acids: CASFRSEGLVNQPQHF.

The J gene is TRBJ2-2, the V gene TRBV11-2, with 8 bases identical to TRBD2. Germline V gives CDR1 SGHAT, CDR2 FQNNGV. The V gene end was trimmed by 4 bases and the J gene end by 5 bases; junction bases not matched to a gene: 9. The CDR3 contains 16 residues. The chain's CDR3 is CASSWTSQRATGELFF. The CDR3 DNA reads TGTGCCAGCAGCTGGACTAGCCAACGAGCGACCGGGGAGCTGTTTTTT.

This chain connects TRBV12-3 or TRBV12-4 to TRBJ2-5; the match to TRBD1 covers 7 bases. Trimming took 7 bases from V and 4 from J; bases not matched to a gene: 6. The CDR3 has 13 amino acids. Here the CDR3 DNA reads TGTGCCAGCAACCCGACAGGGAGAGAGACCCAGTACTTC. Translating it yields CASNPTGRETQYF.

The V call is TRBV19, the J call TRBJ1-6; TRBD1 matches 7 bases. Germline assignment: CDR1 LNHDA and CDR2 SQIVND (reference sequence). This CDR3 is built from 16 residues. After removal of 5 bases from V and 3 bases from J, the junction contained 7 bases not matched to a gene. CDR3 region: CASSVGTAIYNSPLHF. The CDR3 region has the DNA TGTGCCAGTAGTGTCGGGACAGCGATCTATAATTCACCCCTCCACTTT.

The CDR3 is CASSLAGARGLVSGANVLTF. CDR3 in DNA: TGCGCCAGCAGCTTGGCTGGGGCCAGGGGGCTCGTCTCTGGGGCCAACGTCCTGACTTTC. The chain uses TRBV5-1 and TRBJ2-6, with 8 positions matching TRBD1. Losses at the gene ends were 0 bases for V and 0 bases for J; bases not matched to a gene: 11. From germline, CDR1 is SGHRS and CDR2 YFSETQ. The CDR3 is 20 amino acids. Based on the CDR3 plus reference TRBV5-1 and TRBJ2-6, the full variable domain is KAGVTQTPRYLIKTRGQQVTLSCSPISGHRSVSWYQQTPGQGLQFLFEYFSETQRNKGNFPGRFSGRQFSNSRSEMNVSTLELGDSALYLCASSLAGARGLVSGANVLTFGAGSRLTVL.

J is TRBJ2-7 and V is TRBV2; TRBD1 matches at 11 bases. This CDR3 region has 16 residues. Germline trimming cut 7 bases from V and 3 bases from J; bases unmatched to any gene: 11. CDR1 and CDR2 (germline): SNHLY, FYNNEI. CDR3 sequence reads: CASTNPRDRGNYEQYF. The DNA for the CDR3 is TGTGCCAGCACCAACCCCCGGGACAGGGGGAACTACGAGCAGTACTTC. Looking up the rest from reference TRBV2 and TRBJ2-7 gives the full variable domain: EPEVTQTPSHQVTQMGQEVILRCVPISNHLYFYWYRQILGQKVEFLVSFYNNEISEKSEIFDDQFSVERPDGSNFTLKIRSTKLEDSAMYFCASTNPRDRGNYEQYFGPGTRLTVT.

The V gene is TRBV28, the J gene TRBJ2-7; D remains ambiguous. The V end was cut by 6 bases, the J end by 4 bases, with 16 bases between. The CDR3 has 14 amino acids. Germline V CDR1 and CDR2: MDHEN, SYDVKM. The CDR3 sequence: CASSKDILGYEQYF. CDR3 coding DNA: TGTGCCAGCAGCAAAGACATTCTTGGGTACGAGCAGTACTTC.

This rearrangement joins TRBV10-3 to TRBJ2-1, with D hard to call. There are 12 residues in the CDR3. Germline CDR1 and CDR2: ENHRY and SYGVKD. The V end lost 4 bases, the J end lost 8 bases, and 9 bases lay between the germline ends. The CDR3 here is CAISVTSHEQFF. Written as DNA, the CDR3 is TGTGCCATCAGTGTGACATCCCATGAGCAGTTCTTC.

The V gene is TRBV30, the J gene TRBJ1-6; no clear D. Germline loops: CDR1 GTSNPN, CDR2 SVGIG (reference sequence). V was clipped by 4 bases and J by 10 bases, with 11 bases between them. This CDR3 region has 12 residues. The CDR3 loop is CAWTTRESPLHF. The CDR3 region has the DNA TGTGCCTGGACCACAAGGGAGTCACCCCTCCACTTT.

The chain employs TRBV28 and TRBJ2-5, with TRBD1 matching 8 bases. There are 15 residues in the CDR3. Germline lookup yields CDR1 MDHEN and CDR2 SYDVKM. V was pared by 3 bases and J by 4 bases, with 7 bases of the junction left unmatched. CDR3 DNA: TGTGCCAGCAGTTTGGGGGCAGGGGGCCGAGAGACCCAGTACTTC. It translates to CASSLGAGGRETQYF. Combining the CDR3 with reference TRBV28 and TRBJ2-5 gives the whole variable domain DVKVTQSSRYLVKRTGEKVFLECVQDMDHENMFWYRQDPGLGLRLIYFSYDVKMKEKGDIPEGYSVSREKKERFSLILESASTNQTSMYLCASSLGAGGRETQYFGPGTRLLVL.

J is TRBJ2-2 and V is TRBV21-1; TRBD2 was called by the table and not checked on the DNA. TRBV21-1 is designated a pseudogene. The CDR3 runs 14 residues. For the CDR3, the DNA is TGTGCCAGCAGCAAACCCCCCGGGACCGGGGAGCTGTTTTTT. It encodes CASSKPPGTGELFF.